This TCR beta chain was sequenced during a study of T cell responses to AZD1222 COVID-19 vaccine. The protocol was immunoSEQ multiplex PCR, while the TCRdb copy is restricted to in-frame clones and leaves out a portion. In the table there are tens of thousands of clones, roughly four fifths of which are singletons. General study results and limits: It was only after the peak T cell response that any repertoires were sampled. Clonal diversity was possibly underestimated, and the donors were mostly white British, with more females.

Germline V gene data show CDR1 as MNHEY and CDR2 as SMNVEV (reference sequence). V was clipped by 3 bases and J by 4 bases, with 12 bases between them. The CDR3 is 15 amino acids. This clone was detected a few times. Its antigen is not known. This specimen consisted of peripheral blood, obtained 28 days after the second AZD1222 dose. The chain employs TRBV27 and TRBJ1-4; possibly TRBD1 for D (6 bases). This TCR derives from an adult who received the AZD1222 COVID-19 vaccine. The CDR3 nucleotides are TGTGCCAGCAGTTTTACAGGGACACGTAATGAAAAACTGTTTTTT. Its protein product is CASSFTGTRNEKLFF. Together with reference TRBV27 and TRBJ1-4, the CDR3 gives the full variable domain: EAQVTQNPRYLITVTGKKLTVTCSQNMNHEYMSWYRQDPGLGLRQIYYSMNVEVTDKGDVPEGYKVSRKEKRNFPLILESPSPNQTSLYFCASSFTGTRNEKLFFGSGTQLSVL.